The next 14 T cell receptor beta chains were all read from a single sample in a study of regulatory T cells in long-lasting Graves disease. According to the study, TCR beta libraries were built with iRepertoire HTBI primers and CDR3-region Arm-PCR. Via MiXCR, TCRdb re-called the multiplex PCR reads, giving one row per CDR3 protein. In the table there are some 320,000 distinct CDR3 sequences, 15% to 20% of which are singletons. Regarding time point: newly diagnosed GD, antithyroid drugs for less than 3 months. TCR sequences were obtained from RNA taken from PBMCs. Here the sequenced sample was peripheral blood mononuclear cells (PBMCs), taken at new diagnosis, from a patient treated with antithyroid drugs. The receptors derive from a female donor with Graves disease.

Ten or more counts support this clonotype. The chain recombines TRBV12-3 or TRBV12-4 with TRBJ2-5; D possibly uses TRBD1 or TRBD2 (5 bases each). The CDR3 is 15 amino acids. Trimming removed 6 bases at V and 4 bases at J, with 18 bases between. This CDR3 reads CASSSPRAGRETQYF. The CDR3 nucleotides read TGTGCCAGCAGCTCCCCGAGGGCAGGGAGAGAGACCCAGTACTTC.

At least ten counts were recorded for this clonotype. The chain uses TRBV20-1 and TRBJ2-2; D possibly corresponds to TRBD1 (6 bases). This CDR3 is built from 14 residues. Trimming took 5 bases from V and 1 from J, leaving 11 bases between them. Germline assignment: CDR1 DFQATT and CDR2 SNEGSKA (reference sequence). Here the CDR3 reads CSALSGQNTGELFF. In nucleotides, the CDR3 is TGCAGTGCTCTCTCGGGACAGAACACCGGGGAGCTGTTTTTT.

The chain recombines TRBV28 with TRBJ1-1; tentatively, D is TRBD1 (5 bases). The V end was cut by 3 bases, the J end by 5 bases, with 19 bases between. Germline V lookup: CDR1 MDHEN, CDR2 SYDVKM. This CDR3 spans 16 amino acids. This CDR3 is CASSFLWRGLGTEAFF. The CDR3 coding sequence is TGTGCCAGCAGTTTCCTTTGGAGGGGCCTGGGGACTGAAGCTTTCTTT.

Remarks on this clonotype: One end of the junction varies from germline; a read error may be responsible. Here the CDR3 reads CASTLLGGQFSGNTIYF. The CDR3, as DNA: TGTGCCAGCACCTTGTTGGGGGGCCAATTCTCTGGAAACACCATATATTTT. This sequence joins TRBV5-8 and TRBJ1-3, with D tentatively TRBD1 (6 bases). Germline V CDR1 and CDR2: SGHTS, YDEGEE. This CDR3 is 17 amino acids long.

The CDR3 spells CASSEAPGLAGGPAYEQYF. DNA of the CDR3: TGTGCCAGCAGTGAGGCGCCGGGACTAGCGGGAGGACCCGCCTACGAGCAGTACTTC. This rearrangement joins TRBV6-1 to TRBJ2-7; 15 bases agree with TRBD2. Per germline, CDR1 MNHNS and CDR2 SASEGT. CDR3 length: 19 amino acids. J was trimmed by 2 bases and V by 3 bases; bases with no gene match: 11.

This clonotype was counted many times. V gene TRBV6-5 combines with J gene TRBJ2-2; TRBD1 agrees at 8 bases. CDR3 length: 18 residues. Germline values: CDR1 MNHEY, CDR2 SVGAGI. With V trimmed by 2 bases and J by 2 bases, 10 bases remained unmatched. In nucleotides, the CDR3 is TGTGCCAGCAGTTACGTCAGGGTCGGGACAGGAAACACCGGGGAGCTGTTTTTT. It specifies CASSYVRVGTGNTGELFF.

The chain uses TRBV5-6 and TRBJ1-6, with D perhaps matching TRBD1 (6 bases). Germline-derived CDR1 and CDR2 are SGHDT and YYEEEE. The CDR3 length is 16 residues. V was trimmed by 1 base and J by 2 bases, leaving 10 bases between them. The DNA of the CDR3 is TGTGCCAGCAGCTTGTTACAGGGTACCTATAATTCACCCCTCCACTTT. Encoded protein: CASSLLQGTYNSPLHF.

The table lists this clonotype with many counts. The V call is TRBV5-1, the J call TRBJ1-4, with 8 bases lining up with TRBD1. Germline CDR1 reads SGHRS; CDR2 reads YFSETQ. This CDR3 region has 14 residues. Trimming took 3 bases from V and 8 from J; bases not matched to a gene: 6. The DNA of the CDR3 is TGCGCCAGCAGCTCAACGACAGGGGCGGAAAAACTGTTTTTT. This translates into CASSSTTGAEKLFF.

This clonotype was counted ten times or more. The CDR3 DNA follows: TGCAGTGCTAGGGGGACAGGGAAACGGGACACCGGGGAGCTGTTTTTT. Protein product: CSARGTGKRDTGELFF. The gene calls are TRBV20-1 and TRBJ2-2; TRBD1 aligns across 9 bases. Germline loops: CDR1 DFQATT, CDR2 SNEGSKA (reference sequence). There are 16 residues in the CDR3. V lost 3 bases, J lost 3 bases, and 8 bases stayed unmatched.

At least ten counts were recorded for this clonotype. The chain combines TRBV19 with TRBJ1-1; D is unresolved. The CDR3 covers 12 residues. Trimming removed 4 bases from V and 7 bases from J, with 10 bases in between. CDR1 is LNHDA and CDR2 is SQIVND in the germline V gene (reference sequence). The chain's CDR3 is CASSTRTGEAFF. CDR3 in DNA: TGTGCCAGTAGTACCCGGACGGGTGAAGCTTTCTTT.

Only a few counts were recorded for this clonotype. This may arise from a read error, as a much more abundant clone is one base away. V and J are TRBV7-6 and TRBJ2-1; D may be TRBD1 or TRBD2 (5 bases each). Germline V lookup: CDR1 SGHVS, CDR2 FNYEAQ. Trimming shortened V by 1 base and J by 13 bases, and 23 bases separated the two germline ends. The CDR3 runs to 16 residues. CDR3 amino acids: CASSLVSGRVQETQFF. CDR3 nucleotide sequence: TGTGCCAGCAGCTTAGTATCAGGGCGGGTACAAGAGACCCAGTTCTTC.

This clonotype was seen more than once but under ten times. J is TRBJ2-5 and V is TRBV6-5, with D possibly being TRBD1 (6 bases). CDR1 is MNHEY and CDR2 is SVGAGI in the germline V gene. CDR3 size: 15 residues. Deletions cut 2 bases from V and 5 bases from J, with 15 bases between. This CDR3 is CASSYIRGREETQYF. The CDR3 DNA is TGTGCCAGCAGTTACATCAGGGGAAGGGAGGAGACCCAGTACTTC.

In its sample, this clonotype was seen a few times. The chain links TRBV11-3 to TRBJ2-1, with 8 bases lining up with TRBD1. V trimming: 6 bases; J trimming: 5 bases; junction bases outside the gene matches: 21. This CDR3 has 19 amino acids. CDR1 and CDR2 from the germline V gene are SGHNT and YENEEA. DNA for the CDR3: TGTGCCAGCAGAAAATCATTAAAGGCGACAGGGGACCAAGACAATGAGCAGTTCTTC. Residues: CASRKSLKATGDQDNEQFF.

This clonotype was recorded many times. The chain couples TRBV2 to TRBJ1-1; no clear D. Germline CDR1 reads SNHLY; CDR2 reads FYNNEI. The V and J ends lost 5 bases and 2 bases respectively, with 15 bases between them. This CDR3 comprises 15 residues. The CDR3 region is CASSTGLRGNTEAFF. For the CDR3, the DNA is TGTGCCAGCAGTACCGGGCTTCGGGGAAACACTGAAGCTTTCTTT.